A selection of T cell receptor beta chains follows, all from one sample in a study of T cell repertoires in cytomegalovirus infection. The antigens for these receptors are not known. TCRdb re-analysed the reads in MiXCR, keeping a single row per CDR3 protein. The repertoire has some 920,000 distinct CDR3 sequences, less than 35% of them found once; the top ten carry more than 13%. Source: cultured CD8+ T cells from PBMCs, taken from culture after CMV antigen stimulation. These receptors originate from a human donor in good health (CMV status not recorded). Some clones in this sample may be carry-over from other donors' samples. Each CDR3 is given with its conserved first and last residue. The order of the fields is J gene, D gene, V gene, clone size, CDR3 DNA, CDR3 protein. A D gene is named only where the DNA matches it firmly. Some rows mark clone size as missing; the rest say once, few, many or name a class of expanded clone.

TRBJ1-1 . TRBV29-1 . TGCAGCGTTGAAGGGGAAGGGGGTTTGAACACTGAAGCTTTCTTT CSVEGEGGLNTEAFF
TRBJ2-7 . TRBV4-1 few TGCGCCAGCAGCCAAGATTGGTCCCTCGGGGTCTACGAGCAGTACTTC CASSQDWSLGVYEQYF
TRBJ2-5 TRBD1 TRBV9 . TGTGCCAGCAGCCCGGGACAGGGGGCGTTAAGGGAGACCCAGTACTTC CASSPGQGALRETQYF
TRBJ2-1 TRBD2 TRBV13 . TGTGCCAGCAGCGAGGATCGGAGCGGGGGGAACAATGAGCAGTTCTTC CASSEDRSGGNNEQFF
TRBJ2-1 TRBD2 TRBV28 few TGTGCCAGCAGTTTGACTAGCGGGGGCCTTGGCTCCTACAATGAGCAGTTCTTC CASSLTSGGLGSYNEQFF
TRBJ2-7 . TRBV6-6 . TGTGCCAGCGGAGAGGGGAGCTCCTACGAGCAGTACTTC CASGEGSSYEQYF
TRBJ1-2 . TRBV11-2 . TGTGCCAGCAGCCTAAGGGTGGCCCGGAATGGCTACACCTTC CASSLRVARNGYTF
TRBJ1-2 TRBD1 TRBV7-4 . TGTGCCAGCAGCCCGGGCCGGGACAGGCAGGACCAAGATGACTACACCTTC CASSPGRDRQDQDDYTF
TRBJ2-3 TRBD2 TRBV12-3/TRBV12-4 . TGTGCCAGCAGAATAGCGGGGTTTGTAGATACGCGGTATTTT CASRIAGFVDTRYF
TRBJ2-5 . TRBV10-2 . TGCGCCAGCAGGTCTGAAGGCAACCCCGTCGGGGCCCAGTACTTC CASRSEGNPVGAQYF
TRBJ2-1 . TRBV6-2/TRBV6-3 few TGTGCCAGCAGTTACAGCGACACCCTCTCCTCCTACAATGAGCAGTTCTTC CASSYSDTLSSYNEQFF
TRBJ2-2 TRBD2 TRBV7-3 few TGTGCCAGCAGCTTAGGGGGACTAGCGGAACTACGAACCCTAAACACCGGGGAGCTGTTTTTT CASSLGGLAELRTLNTGELFF
TRBJ2-1 TRBD2 TRBV15 . TGTGCCACCAGCAGAGGGGGGGGGGGTAAGGGCAATGAGCAGTTCTTC CATSRGGGGKGNEQFF
TRBJ2-6 TRBD1 TRBV6-1 few TGTGCCAGCAGGTCTCCGAGACAGGGGGCCTCTGGGGCCAACGTCCTGACTTTC CASRSPRQGASGANVLTF
TRBJ2-5 . TRBV7-3 many TGTGCCAGCAGCTTAAACGGGGGCCAAGAGACCCAGTACTTC CASSLNGGQETQYF
TRBJ2-5 TRBD1 TRBV6-8 few TGTGCCAGCAGACCCAGGGGGACAGGGGAAGAGACCCAGTACTTC CASRPRGTGEETQYF
TRBJ2-7 . TRBV27 . TGTGCCAGCAGTCCCCGTAACGGACAGACGGGCGAGCAGTACTTC CASSPRNGQTGEQYF
TRBJ2-7 . TRBV12-5 few TGTGCTAGTGGTTTGCAGGGTTATTACGAGCAGTACTTC CASGLQGYYEQYF
TRBJ1-1 . TRBV7-8 few TGTGCCAGCAGCTTAGCGCAGACGAGGGAATCTTTCTTT CASSLAQTRESFF
TRBJ2-3 . TRBV9 . TGTGCCAGCAGTTTACCTCCATGGGACAGCACAGATACGCAGTATTTT CASSLPPWDSTDTQYF
TRBJ2-3 . TRBV24-1 . TGTGCCACCAGTGAATCGACAGCACATACGCAGTATTTT CATSESTAHTQYF
TRBJ1-2 . TRBV3-1 few TGTGCCAGCAGTCAGATTGGCGGGCCCTCAGAGTATGGCTACACCTTC CASSQIGGPSEYGYTF
TRBJ2-3 . TRBV7-9 many TGTGCCAGCAAGCCGGGAACTGGGGAATCAGATACGCAGTATTTT CASKPGTGESDTQYF
TRBJ2-7 . TRBV3-1 . TGTGCCAGCAGCCTAGAGAACCGGGGTCCCTACGAGCAGTACTTC CASSLENRGPYEQYF
TRBJ2-1 . TRBV5-4 . TGTGCCAGCAGCCATAGGACAGAGCTTGAGCAGTTCTTC CASSHRTELEQFF
TRBJ2-2 . TRBV24-1 few TGTGCCACCAGTGACCCCCTAGGGGACAACACCGGGGAGCTGTTTTTT CATSDPLGDNTGELFF
TRBJ1-1 . TRBV12-5 many TGTGCTAGTGGTTTGGTAATTAAGGGAGGTGATATTGAAGCTTTCTTT CASGLVIKGGDIEAFF
TRBJ2-1 . TRBV7-9 . TGTGCCAGCAGCTTTTCCTCCCGGGACTCTTCTTACAATGAGCAGTTCTTC CASSFSSRDSSYNEQFF
TRBJ2-3 . TRBV7-6 . TGTGCCAGCAGCCCGGGACCGAGCTTCGCAGATACGCAGTATTTT CASSPGPSFADTQYF
TRBJ1-2 TRBD1 TRBV7-8 . TGTGCCAGCAGCTTCCCCGGACAGGAGAACTATGGCTACACCTTC CASSFPGQENYGYTF
TRBJ2-1 . TRBV27 . TGTGCCAGCAAGCCGGCCAGCTACAATGAGCAGTTCTTC CASKPASYNEQFF
TRBJ1-2 . TRBV2 . TGTGCCAGCAGAGCGTGGGGCAGCGTCTATGGCTACACCTTC CASRAWGSVYGYTF
TRBJ2-3 TRBD2 TRBV28 few TGTGCCAGCAGTTTCACCCTAGCGGGGGGTAAGGGGGCAGATACGCAGTATTTT CASSFTLAGGKGADTQYF
TRBJ1-1 TRBD1 TRBV6-5 . TGTGCCAGCAACACAGGGGGCACGAACACTGAAGCTTTCTTT CASNTGGTNTEAFF
TRBJ2-3 TRBD1 TRBV7-9 . TGTGCCAGCAGCTCGTCAGTGCATGGGACAGGGATTCCAGATACGCAGTATTTT CASSSSVHGTGIPDTQYF
TRBJ1-1 TRBD1 TRBV7-3 few TGTGCCAGCAGCTCACCCGACAGGGGAGAAGCTTTCTTT CASSSPDRGEAFF
TRBJ2-2 . TRBV6-5 . TGTGCCAGCAGTTACATTTCCGGGGAGCTGTTTTTT CASSYISGELFF
TRBJ2-7 . TRBV4-1 . TGCGCCAGCAACCACCCGGGACTGGGATTCAACGAGCAGTACTTC CASNHPGLGFNEQYF
TRBJ2-7 . TRBV5-4 once TGTGCCAGCAGCTTTTATGTGGGGGACTACGAGCAGTACTTC CASSFYVGDYEQYF
TRBJ1-5 . TRBV7-9 many TGTGCCAGCAGCTTATCCCAGGGACAAGGAGGTCAGCCCCAGCATTTT CASSLSQGQGGQPQHF
TRBJ1-1 . TRBV4-1 few TGCGCCAGCAGCCAAGGGAATACAGAGATGAACACTGAAGCTTTCTTT CASSQGNTEMNTEAFF
TRBJ2-3 . TRBV5-5 . TGTGCCAGCAGCTCGGAACTGGTGGGAGATACGCAGTATTTT CASSSELVGDTQYF
TRBJ2-4 . TRBV3-1 . TGTGCCAGCAGCCAAGTCACCGGGACGGCAAAAAACATTCAGTACTTC CASSQVTGTAKNIQYF
TRBJ1-2 . TRBV6-5 . TGTGCCAGCACCCCGGGCCACGAGAAGGGTGGCTACACCTTC CASTPGHEKGGYTF
TRBJ2-1 TRBD2 TRBV7-9 many TGTGCCAGCGGGGAGGGGTACTACAATGAGCAGTTCTTC CASGEGYYNEQFF
TRBJ1-1 TRBD1 TRBV4-2 . TGTGCCAGCAGCCAAGGAGGGGACAGGTTCACACGGACTGAAGCTTTCTTT CASSQGGDRFTRTEAFF
TRBJ2-1 . TRBV7-9 few TGTGCCAGCAACCGTCGAATAGGACAGTGGTACAATGAGCAGTTCTTC CASNRRIGQWYNEQFF
TRBJ1-4 TRBD1 TRBV10-3 few TGTGCCGCTGGGACAGACCCAAAACTGTTTTTT CAAGTDPKLFF
TRBJ2-7 . TRBV6-6 few TGTGCCAGCAGGACTAAGACTGGGGGGCTCTCCTACGAGCAGTACTTC CASRTKTGGLSYEQYF
TRBJ2-3 . TRBV27 . TGTGCCAGCAGTAGGGGGGGATGGGGCACAGATACGCAGTATTTT CASSRGGWGTDTQYF